The entry below describes one T cell receptor (beta chain). Its antigen is unknown. This entry is derived from a study of cytomegalovirus exposure and HLA in healthy donors. General study points: Within an earlier analysis, most TCR beta V segments proved productive either about 90% or about 30% of the time. Across donors, sequencing depth was assumed by presence/absence analyses to be roughly uniform.

The length of the CDR3 is 15 residues. Germline CDR1 is SNHLY and CDR2 is FYNNEI. Losses at the gene ends were 0 bases for V and 13 bases for J; bases not matched to a gene: 11. PCR amplification relied on 60 Vbeta primers (plus 13 Jbeta primers). Data came from immunoSEQ multiplex PCR; TCRdb stores just in-frame clones and leaves some out. The sample shows some 90,000 clones, approximately 79% of them seen only once. Sequenced: PBMCs. This sequence originates from a young man in good health and CMV-seronegative. J is TRBJ2-4 and V is TRBV2; 8 bases match TRBD2. The CDR3 region is CASSEATLAGGRQYF. CDR3 DNA: TGTGCCAGCAGTGAAGCTACTTTGGCGGGGGGCCGACAGTACTTC. The complete variable domain, with remaining parts taken from reference TRBV2 and TRBJ2-4, reads EPEVTQTPSHQVTQMGQEVILRCVPISNHLYFYWYRQILGQKVEFLVSFYNNEISEKSEIFDDQFSVERPDGSNFTLKIRSTKLEDSAMYFCASSEATLAGGRQYFGAGTRLSVL.